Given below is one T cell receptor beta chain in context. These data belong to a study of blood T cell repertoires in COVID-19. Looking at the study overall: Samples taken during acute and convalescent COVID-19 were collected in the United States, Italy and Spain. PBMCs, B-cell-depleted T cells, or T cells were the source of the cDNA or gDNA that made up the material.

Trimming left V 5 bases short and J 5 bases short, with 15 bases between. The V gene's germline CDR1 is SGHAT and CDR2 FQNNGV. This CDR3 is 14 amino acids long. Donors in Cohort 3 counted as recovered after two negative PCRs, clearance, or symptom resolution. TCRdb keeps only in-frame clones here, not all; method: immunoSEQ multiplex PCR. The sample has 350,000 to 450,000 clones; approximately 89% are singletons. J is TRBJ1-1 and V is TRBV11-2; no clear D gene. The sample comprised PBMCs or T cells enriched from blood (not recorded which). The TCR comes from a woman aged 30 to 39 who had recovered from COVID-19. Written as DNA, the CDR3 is TGTGCCAGCAGCCGAACAAAACAGCCTACTGAAGCTTTCTTT. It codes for CASSRTKQPTEAFF. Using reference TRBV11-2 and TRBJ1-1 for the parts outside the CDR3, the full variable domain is EAGVAQSPRYKIIEKRQSVAFWCNPISGHATLYWYQQILGQGPKLLIQFQNNGVVDDSQLPKDRFSAERLKGVDSTLKIQPAKLEDSAVYLCASSRTKQPTEAFFGQGTRLTVV.